The rows below give T cell receptor beta chains drawn from one sample of a study of regulatory T cells in long-lasting Graves disease. Each CDR3 protein is one row after TCRdb ran MiXCR on the multiplex PCR reads. The sample contains under 400,000 distinct CDR3 sequences, around 15% of which appear only once. These data were also filed under a second study, of T cells in Graves' hyperthyroidism and ophthalmopathy.

The sequences come from peripheral blood mononuclear cells (PBMCs), collected at new diagnosis, from a patient treated with antithyroid drugs. The receptors shown here come from a man in his forties with Graves disease. The CDR3 runs from the conserved cysteine through the conserved F or W. A D gene is named only where the DNA matches it firmly. Part of the rows lack a size; the others show once, few, many or a class for expanded clones.

abundance: NA; j_gene: TRBJ1-3; d_gene: NA; v_gene: TRBV5-1; CDR3nt: TGCGCCAGCAGCTTGGGCCCCGGGGTTGGAAACACCATATATTTT; CDR3aa: CASSLGPGVGNTIYF
abundance: NA; j_gene: TRBJ2-3; d_gene: NA; v_gene: TRBV27; CDR3nt: TGTGCCAGCAGCCCCGACAGGATGGGGACAGATACGCAGTATTTT; CDR3aa: CASSPDRMGTDTQYF
abundance: many; j_gene: TRBJ2-3; d_gene: NA; v_gene: TRBV24-1; CDR3nt: TGTGCCACCAGTGATTTCGGGGCGTTGGGCCCCCAAGTAAGGGGAGACACAGATACGCAGTATTTT; CDR3aa: CATSDFGALGPQVRGDTDTQYF
abundance: NA; j_gene: TRBJ2-2; d_gene: TRBD1; v_gene: TRBV13; CDR3nt: TGTGCCAGCAGCCTCCGGGACAGGGGTAGCACCGGGGAGCTGTTTTTT; CDR3aa: CASSLRDRGSTGELFF
abundance: many; j_gene: TRBJ1-5; d_gene: TRBD1; v_gene: TRBV7-2; CDR3nt: TGTGCCAGCAGCTTAAGGCAGGGGGGTCAGCCCCAGCATTTT; CDR3aa: CASSLRQGGQPQHF
abundance: NA; j_gene: TRBJ2-3; d_gene: TRBD1; v_gene: TRBV5-1; CDR3nt: TGCGCCAGCAGCCCGGACAGGGGGCGGGCAGATACGCAGTATTTT; CDR3aa: CASSPDRGRADTQYF
abundance: few; j_gene: TRBJ1-4; d_gene: NA; v_gene: TRBV7-8; CDR3nt: TGTGCCAGCAGCTTCGGGGCCCAAAATGAAAAACTGTTTTTT; CDR3aa: CASSFGAQNEKLFF
abundance: many; j_gene: TRBJ2-2; d_gene: NA; v_gene: TRBV5-1; CDR3nt: TGCGCCAGCAGCTTGGCTGGGGGCCCGAACACCGGGGAGCTGTTTTTT; CDR3aa: CASSLAGGPNTGELFF
abundance: NA; j_gene: TRBJ2-7; d_gene: NA; v_gene: TRBV6-6; CDR3nt: TGTGCCAGCAGTTACTCGAGGCCAGTAATAGGTCTCGAGCAGTGCTTC; CDR3aa: CASSYSRPVIGLEQCF
abundance: few; j_gene: TRBJ2-1; d_gene: NA; v_gene: TRBV19; CDR3nt: TGTGCCAGTAGTATAGAGTACCCTAACAATGAGCAGTTCTTC; CDR3aa: CASSIEYPNNEQFF
abundance: NA; j_gene: TRBJ1-4; d_gene: NA; v_gene: TRBV12-3/TRBV12-4; CDR3nt: TGTGCCAGCAGTTCCGGGGCTACGGAGGAAAAACTGTTTTTT; CDR3aa: CASSSGATEEKLFF
abundance: many; j_gene: TRBJ1-1; d_gene: TRBD1; v_gene: TRBV12-3/TRBV12-4; CDR3nt: TGTGCCAGCAGAGGACATCCGGGACAGGGAAGCACTGAAGCTTTCTTT; CDR3aa: CASRGHPGQGSTEAFF
abundance: many; j_gene: TRBJ2-7; d_gene: TRBD1; v_gene: TRBV20-1; CDR3nt: TGCAGTGCTAGCCGACAACGGGACAGATTTGCCTACGAGCAGTACTTC; CDR3aa: CSASRQRDRFAYEQYF
abundance: NA; j_gene: TRBJ1-1; d_gene: NA; v_gene: TRBV27; CDR3nt: TGTGCCAGCAGTTGGGGTATGAACACTGAAGCTTTCTTT; CDR3aa: CASSWGMNTEAFF
abundance: few; j_gene: TRBJ2-1; d_gene: NA; v_gene: TRBV4-1; CDR3nt: TGCGCCAGCAGCCGTGTCAATGAGCAGTTCTTC; CDR3aa: CASSRVNEQFF
abundance: NA; j_gene: TRBJ2-1; d_gene: NA; v_gene: TRBV10-3; CDR3nt: TGTGCCATCAGTGAGAGGGGGGAGGAACTCTACAATGAGCAGTTCTTC; CDR3aa: CAISERGEELYNEQFF
abundance: few; j_gene: TRBJ1-2; d_gene: NA; v_gene: TRBV11-2; CDR3nt: TGTGCCAGCAGCCTCAGCGTATATGGCTACACCTTC; CDR3aa: CASSLSVYGYTF
abundance: few; j_gene: TRBJ1-3; d_gene: NA; v_gene: TRBV20-1; CDR3nt: TGCAGTGCCGCCGGTAGGGCTGGAAACACCATATATTTT; CDR3aa: CSAAGRAGNTIYF
abundance: many; j_gene: TRBJ2-7; d_gene: NA; v_gene: TRBV20-1; CDR3nt: TGCAGTGCTAGAGATTATAGGGACACAGCCCCGTACGAGCAGTACTTC; CDR3aa: CSARDYRDTAPYEQYF
abundance: NA; j_gene: TRBJ2-1; d_gene: NA; v_gene: TRBV10-2; CDR3nt: TGCGCCAGCAGTGAGTTGGACTCGGGGAATGAGCAGTTCTTC; CDR3aa: CASSELDSGNEQFF
abundance: many; j_gene: TRBJ2-1; d_gene: NA; v_gene: TRBV4-3; CDR3nt: TGCGCCAGCAGCCAAGGGTCCTCCCAGGAGAGCTCCTACAATGAGCAGTTCTTC; CDR3aa: CASSQGSSQESSYNEQFF
abundance: many; j_gene: TRBJ2-3; d_gene: NA; v_gene: TRBV2; CDR3nt: TGTGCCAGCAGTGAATACGCAGATACGCAGTATTTT; CDR3aa: CASSEYADTQYF
abundance: many; j_gene: TRBJ2-3; d_gene: NA; v_gene: TRBV6-1; CDR3nt: TGTGCCAGCGGCATGAGCGGGCGGGCCGACACAGATACGCAGTATTTT; CDR3aa: CASGMSGRADTDTQYF
abundance: NA; j_gene: TRBJ2-7; d_gene: TRBD2; v_gene: TRBV11-2; CDR3nt: TGTGCCAGCAGCTTAGGGACTAGCGGGGCAGCCTACGAGCAGTACTTC; CDR3aa: CASSLGTSGAAYEQYF
abundance: many; j_gene: TRBJ1-1; d_gene: TRBD1; v_gene: TRBV4-3; CDR3nt: TGCGCCAGCAGCCAAGACCAGGGGGCGCGCACTGAAGCTTTCTTT; CDR3aa: CASSQDQGARTEAFF
abundance: many; j_gene: TRBJ2-3; d_gene: TRBD2; v_gene: TRBV13; CDR3nt: TGTGCCAGCAGCCCCCGGGGGACTAGCGGGATAGATACGCAGTATTTT; CDR3aa: CASSPRGTSGIDTQYF
abundance: many; j_gene: TRBJ2-4; d_gene: NA; v_gene: TRBV2; CDR3nt: TGTGCCAGCAGTGACCACAGTGCCCTTATCAAAAACATTCAGTACTTC; CDR3aa: CASSDHSALIKNIQYF
abundance: many; j_gene: TRBJ2-5; d_gene: NA; v_gene: TRBV24-1; CDR3nt: TGTGCCACCAGTGATTTGAACAGAGAGACCCAGTACTTC; CDR3aa: CATSDLNRETQYF
abundance: NA; j_gene: TRBJ2-5; d_gene: TRBD2; v_gene: TRBV9; CDR3nt: TGTGCCAGCAGCGCATCGCGGGGGGCGAGACGAGACGGGACCCAGTACTTC; CDR3aa: CASSASRGARRDGTQYF
abundance: many; j_gene: TRBJ2-2; d_gene: NA; v_gene: TRBV12-3/TRBV12-4; CDR3nt: TGTGCCAGCAGTTTTGAGGCCGTCTACACCGGGGAGCTGTTTTTT; CDR3aa: CASSFEAVYTGELFF
abundance: many; j_gene: TRBJ2-3; d_gene: NA; v_gene: TRBV12-3/TRBV12-4; CDR3nt: TGTGCCACCACCCAGCGGTGGTCCACAGATACGCAGTATTTT; CDR3aa: CATTQRWSTDTQYF
abundance: many; j_gene: TRBJ2-1; d_gene: NA; v_gene: TRBV7-9; CDR3nt: TGTGCCAGCAGCTTAGAGGCCGGGGGCGAGCAGTTCTTC; CDR3aa: CASSLEAGGEQFF
abundance: many; j_gene: TRBJ2-3; d_gene: NA; v_gene: TRBV4-3; CDR3nt: TGCGCCAGCAGCCCAAGTCTAGGGGACACAGATACGCAGTATTTT; CDR3aa: CASSPSLGDTDTQYF
abundance: many; j_gene: TRBJ2-1; d_gene: TRBD1; v_gene: TRBV7-3; CDR3nt: TGTGCCAGCAGCCGGACAGGGGGTAACAATGAGCAGTTCTTC; CDR3aa: CASSRTGGNNEQFF
abundance: NA; j_gene: TRBJ2-2; d_gene: NA; v_gene: TRBV7-8; CDR3nt: TGTGCCAGCAGCCAAGGCGCAAGGGGCGACGTCACCGGGGAGCTGTTTTTT; CDR3aa: CASSQGARGDVTGELFF
abundance: many; j_gene: TRBJ1-5; d_gene: TRBD1; v_gene: TRBV6-1; CDR3nt: TGTGCCAGCAGATCCGGGACAGGGGATCACAGGAAGCCCCAGCATTTT; CDR3aa: CASRSGTGDHRKPQHF
abundance: few; j_gene: TRBJ1-6; d_gene: NA; v_gene: TRBV4-3; CDR3nt: TGCGCCAGCAGCCAAGACCCTCCGTATTCACCCCTCCACTTT; CDR3aa: CASSQDPPYSPLHF
abundance: many; j_gene: TRBJ2-5; d_gene: TRBD1; v_gene: TRBV2; CDR3nt: TGTGGAGGGGGACAGGGAACTTACGGGACCCAGTACTTC; CDR3aa: CGGGQGTYGTQYF
abundance: few; j_gene: TRBJ2-3; d_gene: NA; v_gene: TRBV5-1; CDR3nt: TGCGCCAGCAGCGGCGGGTCCTACACAGATACGCAGTATTTT; CDR3aa: CASSGGSYTDTQYF
abundance: many; j_gene: TRBJ2-3; d_gene: NA; v_gene: TRBV7-2; CDR3nt: TGTGCCAGCAGCTTAGGTCGCGGTTACACAGATACGCAGTATTTT; CDR3aa: CASSLGRGYTDTQYF
abundance: NA; j_gene: TRBJ1-4; d_gene: NA; v_gene: TRBV20-1; CDR3nt: TGCAGTGCTAGAGATTTACAGAGAGGGGAAAAACTGTTTTTT; CDR3aa: CSARDLQRGEKLFF
abundance: few; j_gene: TRBJ1-6; d_gene: NA; v_gene: TRBV2; CDR3nt: TGTGCCAGCAGAGGGACGGGCGGGGAACATTCACCCCTCCACTTT; CDR3aa: CASRGTGGEHSPLHF